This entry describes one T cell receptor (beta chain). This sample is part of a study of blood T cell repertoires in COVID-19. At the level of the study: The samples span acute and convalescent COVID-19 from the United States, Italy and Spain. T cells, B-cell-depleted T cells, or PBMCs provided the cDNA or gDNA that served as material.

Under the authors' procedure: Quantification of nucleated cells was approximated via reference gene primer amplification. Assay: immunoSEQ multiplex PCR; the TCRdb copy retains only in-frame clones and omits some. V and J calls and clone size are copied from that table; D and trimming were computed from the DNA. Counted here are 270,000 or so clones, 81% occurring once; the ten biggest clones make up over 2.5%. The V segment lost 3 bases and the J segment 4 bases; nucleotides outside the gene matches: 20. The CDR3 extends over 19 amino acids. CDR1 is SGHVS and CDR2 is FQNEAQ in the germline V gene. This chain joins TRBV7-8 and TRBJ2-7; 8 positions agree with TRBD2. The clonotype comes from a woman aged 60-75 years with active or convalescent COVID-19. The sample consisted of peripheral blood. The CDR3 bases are TGTGCCAGCAGCTTGCTATTTTTCTCCTCGCGGGGGGATTCTTACGAGCAGTACTTC. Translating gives CASSLLFFSSRGDSYEQYF.